The source of this TCR beta chain is a study of cytomegalovirus exposure and HLA in healthy donors listed by TCRdb under 2017. Regarding the complete study: An earlier analysis of around 600 of the donors reported roughly 300 Gb of sequence data and 120 million or so unique TCR beta sequences from 150 million to 200 million T cells. Roughly 300 gigabases of sequencing data and approximately 91 million unique TCR sequences made up an early release that covered several hundred HLA-typed donors. Of the roughly 420 genotyped donors, 81% were placed in the genetic ancestry cluster associated with self-reported Caucasian donors. The aim of the study was to test whether cataloging public T cell receptors could identify signatures of past pathogen exposure. The study used immunosequencing to profile the T cell repertoires of some 600 subjects and linked those repertoires to cytomegalovirus serostatus. Along with the roughly 700-subject first cohort, a separate validation cohort of approximately 110 different subjects was used. To predict cytomegalovirus infection status, the study brought together high-throughput TCR immunosequencing, statistical association of individual TCRs with disease status, and machine learning. A later analysis re-examined previously published TCR beta repertoires from more than 550 donors and added high-resolution HLA genotyping to investigate patterns of TCR occurrence. The later analysis used no new phenotypic data to find candidate immune exposures, relying instead on TCR beta sequences and their occurrence across donors. An earlier analysis of 587 of the donors used high-throughput TCR beta sequencing to judge whether each TCR beta V gene segment behaved as functional or pseudogenic. Alongside the repertoire data, information on donor age, sex, ethnicity and CMV serostatus was compiled. In a later genetic analysis, genome-wide SNP genotypes for about three fifths of the roughly 670 donors were used, and that subset was treated as a discovery cohort. All discovery cohort repertoires had been generated on a single sequencing platform. Class I and class II HLA loci were covered by the typing at four-digit resolution. The number of donors typed differed by locus, with about 620-630 for A, B, C, DRB1 and DQB1, around 520 for DQA1, over 600 for DPA1, and 400 to 490 for DPB1. A handful of DR-DQ haplotypes were handled as single units for association and clustering because linkage in the cohort was strong. On average, around 240,000 unique TCR beta nucleotide sequences were sequenced per donor among 398 genotyped donors of the cohort, with about 19% of those sequences being non-productive.

Library method: the immunoSEQ multiplex PCR assay. For the multiplex PCR, a mixture combining 60 forward primers for TCR Vbeta segments and 13 reverse primers for TCR Jbeta segments was used. A multiplex PCR assay on genomic DNA amplified the CDR3 region of rearranged TCR beta genes. The Illumina HiSeq System was used to sequence the amplified TCR beta libraries as 87-base-pair reads. As for the authors' bioinformatics: A later analysis counted tens of millions of unique TCR beta chains across the 670 or so repertoires, and roughly 10 million of these chains were shared by at least two donors. To remove PCR and sequencing errors, raw reads were error-corrected and collapsed into unique sequences using a nearest-neighbor algorithm that merged closely related sequences. To assign V, D and J gene segments, CDR3 sequences were aligned to IMGT reference sequences. For a sequence to be retained, at least a six-nucleotide match to both a V gene segment and a J gene segment was required. Rearrangements were classified as productive when the CDR3 lacked stop codons and remained in frame with V and J, and all other rearrangements were classified as non-productive. Following IMGT convention, CDR3 was defined as the stretch from the second conserved V-encoded cysteine up to the conserved J-encoded phenylalanine. In an earlier analysis of more than 550 of the donors, sequences lacking an unambiguous match to a single V gene segment were excluded. An earlier analysis of approximately 590 of the donors called V segments functional above 56.7% productive rearrangements and segregating when the between-donor standard deviation exceeded 5%. A statistical classification framework was developed to diagnose cytomegalovirus status using the catalog of TCR beta chain sequences. In a later analysis, V and J genes were assigned by comparing TCR nucleotide sequences against IMGT/GENE-DB human TR gene sequences. The TCRdist pipeline was used in a later analysis to assign CDR3 sequences and most-parsimonious VDJ recombination scenarios. In a later analysis, each TCR beta chain was defined by its CDR3 amino acid sequence together with its V-gene family, and reads without a unique V-gene family were excluded. As a way to deal with suspected cross-contamination and a sequencing artifact, a later analysis dropped 450 to 600 nucleotide sequences that were highly shared and had low generation probability. A later analysis calculated a clonal expansion index for each public chain from normalized within-repertoire ranks of inferred template counts. In a later analysis, generation probabilities were computed with a VDJ recombination model fitted to out-of-frame rearrangements, and the resulting probabilities were checked against IGoR. In a later analysis, TCR-TCR, TCR-HLA and TCR-CMV co-occurrence was scored with hypergeometric tests, and a repertoire-size bias correction was applied to TCR pairs. False discovery rates were estimated in a later analysis by permuting HLA or CMV assignments 20 times. In a later analysis, co-occurring TCRs were grouped using DBSCAN, and TCRdist sequence similarity was added for clustering within HLA-allele-positive subsets. Repertoires with fewer than 30,000 or more than 120,000 public chains were left out of co-occurrence clustering, as were a handful of repertoires with anomalous nucleotide sharing. TCRdb mirrors the immuneACCESS table, restricted to in-frame sequences. Some clones are absent from its copies; in checked studies, under half trace to an unresolved V gene, and the reason for the others is unknown. V and J calls and clone size come straight from that table; D and trimming were deduced from the DNA. The sample table records about 140,000 clones; about 74% of these occur just once. 2.5% to 3.5% of the sample is taken by the ten largest.

Points the paper makes about the study in general: Roughly uniform sequencing depth across donors was assumed in presence/absence analyses, although this assumption may not hold. Strong co-occurrence of HLA alleles, especially DR and DQ, made assigning TCR associations to individual alleles difficult. A cluster of highly shared sequence variants was judged likely to be a technical artifact of the sequencing pipeline. In a later analysis, about 16,000 TCR beta sequences were associated with specific HLA alleles at a false discovery rate of 0.05. In a later analysis, HLA-associated TCR beta chains were found to be more clonally expanded and to have lower generation probabilities than equally common non-associated chains. Cytomegalovirus status was reported to be diagnosed by the classifier with high specificity and sensitivity in both the original and validation cohorts. Most TCR sequences were observed very rarely across donors, whereas some public TCRs were present in many individuals. An earlier analysis of 587 of the donors showed that most TCR beta V segments appeared in productive rearrangements either about 87% or about 30% of the time, which broadly matched IMGT annotations. Immune exposure information for the cohort was limited to CMV serostatus. An association between a missense DCLRE1C variant and V-gene and J-gene trimming of TCR beta chains was found in a later genetic analysis and replicated in an independent cohort. A further reported finding was that TCR beta sequences accurately predicted the HLA-A and HLA-B alleles for most subjects in the first cohort. Only TCR beta chains were sequenced in this cohort, and the absence of alpha or paired-chain data limited detectable features. A total of 164 TCR beta chains were listed by the study as associated with cytomegalovirus. In vitro tests confirmed that a few of the cytomegalovirus-associated TCR beta chains recognize cytomegalovirus antigens. The 87-base-pair reads could not distinguish some IMGT-functional V segments, including TRBV6-2 and TRBV6-3, so those segments were excluded. Correlated functional status among segregating V segments might be attributable to linkage disequilibrium, but an unknown experimental factor could not be ruled out. The authors suggested that the approach could potentially be generalized to other disease states and immunological phenotypes. A later analysis found that most CMV-associated TCR beta chains appeared HLA-restricted, with HLA associations seemingly driven largely by CMV exposure. In a later genetic analysis, fewer N-insertions in productive TCRs were reported among donors in an Asian-associated ancestry cluster than the approximately 630-donor mean. Because HLA typing was missing for some donors at each locus, association tests included only the typed subset. Several of the top co-occurrence clusters appeared to be linked to parvovirus B19, influenza, CMV and Epstein-Barr virus, according to a later analysis. Fewer than 20 rarely observed V segments, including chromosome 9 orphons, were excluded from the earlier analysis of several hundred of the donors because counts were too low. In a later analysis, the rate of TCR association differed among HLA loci, with DRB1 alleles having the most associated TCRs and HLA-C alleles having the fewest.

The cohort consisted of hundreds of healthy bone marrow donors. At the time of sampling, every cohort member was nominally healthy, though immune exposures that went unrecorded were likely present. The donor was CMV seronegative and belonged to the group of 320 or so seronegative cohort members. Each donor provided a peripheral blood sample, and peripheral blood mononuclear cells were used for TCR beta sequencing. Genomic DNA was extracted from the blood cell samples with the Qiagen DNeasy Blood Extraction Kit. In this sample, this clone turned up a few times. Its antigen specificity is not known. Base qualities are not recorded, but no much larger clone differs from it by a single base. Reading from cysteine to phenylalanine, the CDR3 counts 16 amino acids. Only the CDR3 region is kept as DNA, spanning 48 bases read in frame from base 1. Based on the germline V gene, the CDR1 and CDR2 sequences are SGHRS and YFSETQ. Germline trimming amounts to 0 bases on V and 2 bases on J, with 6 as the count of junction bases outside the gene matches.

The source material was PBMCs. The sequence links TRBV5-1 to TRBJ2-3; 7 nucleotides in the junction match TRBD2. This TCR was sampled from a man between 40 and 49 years old in good health and CMV-seronegative. CDR3 region: CASSLAAGVDTDTQYF. At the DNA level, the sequence is TGCGCCAGCAGCTTGGCGGCGGGGGTGGACACAGATACGCAGTATTTT.